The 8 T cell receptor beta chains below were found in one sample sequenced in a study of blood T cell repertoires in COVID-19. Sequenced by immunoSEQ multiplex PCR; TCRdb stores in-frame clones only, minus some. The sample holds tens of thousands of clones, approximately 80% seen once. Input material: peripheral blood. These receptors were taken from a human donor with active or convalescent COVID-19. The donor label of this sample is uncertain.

The CDR3 protein is CASSALLAGKNIQYF. The CDR3 bases are TGTGCCAGCAGTGCGCTACTAGCGGGCAAAAACATTCAGTACTTC. V usage is TRBV2 and J usage is TRBJ2-4; 9 nucleotides align to TRBD2. The J segment lost 3 bases and the V segment lost 4 bases, leaving 4 bases of the junction unmatched. Germline loops: CDR1 SNHLY, CDR2 FYNNEI. The CDR3 consists of 15 residues. The full variable domain, with the rest looked up from reference TRBV2 and TRBJ2-4, is EPEVTQTPSHQVTQMGQEVILRCVPISNHLYFYWYRQILGQKVEFLVSFYNNEISEKSEIFDDQFSVERPDGSNFTLKIRSTKLEDSAMYFCASSALLAGKNIQYFGAGTRLSVL.

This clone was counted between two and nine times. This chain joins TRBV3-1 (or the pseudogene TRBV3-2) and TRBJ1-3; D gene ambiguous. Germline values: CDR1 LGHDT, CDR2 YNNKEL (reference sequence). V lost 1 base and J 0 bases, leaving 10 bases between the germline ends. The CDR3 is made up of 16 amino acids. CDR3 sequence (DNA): TGTGCCAGCAGCCAAGGTTACTCCGGCTCTGGAAACACCATATATTTT. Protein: CASSQGYSGSGNTIYF.

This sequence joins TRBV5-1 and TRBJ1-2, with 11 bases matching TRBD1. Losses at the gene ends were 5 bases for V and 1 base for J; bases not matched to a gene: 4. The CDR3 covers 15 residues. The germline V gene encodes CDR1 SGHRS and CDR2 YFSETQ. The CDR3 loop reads CASSRTGGINYGYTF. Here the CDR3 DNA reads TGCGCCAGCAGTCGGACAGGGGGCATTAACTATGGCTACACCTTC.

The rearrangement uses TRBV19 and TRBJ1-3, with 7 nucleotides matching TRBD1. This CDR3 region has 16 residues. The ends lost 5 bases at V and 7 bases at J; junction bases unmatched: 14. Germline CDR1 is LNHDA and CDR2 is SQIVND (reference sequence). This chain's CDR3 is CASSPRLTGTRNTIYF. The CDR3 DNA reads TGTGCCAGTAGTCCACGCCTGACAGGGACTCGGAACACCATATATTTT. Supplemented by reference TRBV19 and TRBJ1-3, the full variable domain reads DGGITQSPKYLFRKEGQNVTLSCEQNLNHDAMYWYRQDPGQGLRLIYYSQIVNDFQKGDIAEGYSVSREKKESFPLTVTSAQKNPTAFYLCASSPRLTGTRNTIYFGEGSWLTVV.

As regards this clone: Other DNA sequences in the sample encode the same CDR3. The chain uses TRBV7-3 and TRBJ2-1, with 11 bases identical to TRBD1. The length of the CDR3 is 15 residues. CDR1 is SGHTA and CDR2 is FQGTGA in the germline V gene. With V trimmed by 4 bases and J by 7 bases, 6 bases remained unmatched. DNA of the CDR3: TGTGCCAGCAGCTGGGGACAGGGGGAATATAATGAGCAGTTCTTC. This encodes CASSWGQGEYNEQFF.

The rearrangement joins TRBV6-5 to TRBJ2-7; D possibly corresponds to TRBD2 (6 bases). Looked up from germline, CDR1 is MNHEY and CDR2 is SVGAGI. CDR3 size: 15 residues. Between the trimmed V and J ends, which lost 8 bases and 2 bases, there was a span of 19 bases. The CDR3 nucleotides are TGTGCCAGCCCGGGGGAAGGCAGTCCTGCCTACGAGCAGTACTTC. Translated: CASPGEGSPAYEQYF.

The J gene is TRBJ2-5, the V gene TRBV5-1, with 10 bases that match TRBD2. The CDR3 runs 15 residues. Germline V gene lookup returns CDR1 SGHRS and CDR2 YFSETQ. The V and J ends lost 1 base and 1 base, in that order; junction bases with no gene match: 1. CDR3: CASSLRTSGQETQYF. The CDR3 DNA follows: TGCGCCAGCAGCTTGAGGACTAGCGGCCAAGAGACCCAGTACTTC.

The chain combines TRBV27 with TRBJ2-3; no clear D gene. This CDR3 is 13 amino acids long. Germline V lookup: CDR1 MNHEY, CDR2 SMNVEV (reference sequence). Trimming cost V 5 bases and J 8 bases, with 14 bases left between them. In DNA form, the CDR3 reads TGTGCCAGCAGTCTCGAACGGCGAGGTACGCAGTATTTT. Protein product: CASSLERRGTQYF.